This T cell receptor beta chain was identified in a study of human T cells and chemical hapten exposure. Time point denoted: patch test 1, 2 weeks after DPC sensitization. Treatment indicated: therapeutic diphenylcyclopropenone sensitization with weekly scalp DPC. What the library attached to individual cDNA molecules were unique molecular identifiers. TCRdb passed the RACE reads through MiXCR, listing each CDR3 protein once. The sample records about 340,000 distinct CDR3 sequences, roughly 6.9% being singletons. This CDR3 contains 15 residues. Germline CDR1 is SGHKS and CDR2 is YYEKEE (reference sequence). V was clipped by 0 bases and J by 2 bases, with 10 bases between them. This clonotype was observed at least ten times.

The chain joins TRBV5-5 to TRBJ2-3, with a tentative D call TRBD1 (5 bases). The source is a woman aged 18 to 35 with alopecia areata. Some clones in this sample may be carry-over from other donors' samples. The starting material was whole blood, obtained in connection with sensitization to the hapten diphenylcyclopropenone (DPC). Here the CDR3 DNA reads TGTGCCAGCAGCTTGGGACAGCGTACCACAGATACGCAGTATTTT. Its translation: CASSLGQRTTDTQYF.